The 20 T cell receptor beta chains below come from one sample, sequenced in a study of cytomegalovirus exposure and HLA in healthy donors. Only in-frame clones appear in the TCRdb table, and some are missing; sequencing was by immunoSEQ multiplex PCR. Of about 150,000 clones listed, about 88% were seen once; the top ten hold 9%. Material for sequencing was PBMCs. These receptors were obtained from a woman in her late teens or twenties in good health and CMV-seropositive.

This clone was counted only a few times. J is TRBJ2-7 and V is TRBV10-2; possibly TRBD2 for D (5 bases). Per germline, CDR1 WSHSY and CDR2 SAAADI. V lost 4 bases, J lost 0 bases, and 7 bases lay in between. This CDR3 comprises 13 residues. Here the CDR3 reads CASSADSSYEQYF. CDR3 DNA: TGCGCCAGCAGTGCGGACTCCTCCTACGAGCAGTACTTC.

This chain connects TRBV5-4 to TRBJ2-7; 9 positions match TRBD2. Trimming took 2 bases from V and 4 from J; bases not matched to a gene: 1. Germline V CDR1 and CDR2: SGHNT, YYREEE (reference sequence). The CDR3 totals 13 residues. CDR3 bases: TGTGCCAGCAGCTTCAGCGGGGGGTACGAGCAGTACTTC. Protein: CASSFSGGYEQYF.

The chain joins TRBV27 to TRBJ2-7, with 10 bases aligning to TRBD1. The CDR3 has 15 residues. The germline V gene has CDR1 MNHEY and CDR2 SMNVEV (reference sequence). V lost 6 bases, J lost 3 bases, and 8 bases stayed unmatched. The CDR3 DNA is TGTGCCAGCAGACCGGACAGGGGGTCTTACTACGAGCAGTACTTC. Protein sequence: CASRPDRGSYYEQYF.

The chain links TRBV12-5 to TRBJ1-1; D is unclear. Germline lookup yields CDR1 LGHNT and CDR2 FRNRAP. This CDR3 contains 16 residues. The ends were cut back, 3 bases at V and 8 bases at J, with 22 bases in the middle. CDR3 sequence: CASGFFLPGESKEAFF. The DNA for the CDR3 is TGTGCTAGTGGTTTCTTCCTGCCGGGAGAATCTAAAGAAGCTTTCTTT.

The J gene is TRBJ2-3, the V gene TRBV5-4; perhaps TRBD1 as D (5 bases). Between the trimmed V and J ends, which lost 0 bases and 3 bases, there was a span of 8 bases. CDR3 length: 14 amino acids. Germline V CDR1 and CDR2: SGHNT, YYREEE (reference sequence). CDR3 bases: TGTGCCAGCAGCTTGGGGGGCTCGACAGATACGCAGTATTTT. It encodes CASSLGGSTDTQYF.

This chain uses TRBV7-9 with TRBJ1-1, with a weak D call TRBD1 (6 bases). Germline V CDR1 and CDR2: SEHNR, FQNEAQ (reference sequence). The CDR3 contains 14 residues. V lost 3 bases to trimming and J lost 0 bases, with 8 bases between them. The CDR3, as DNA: TGTGCCAGCAGCTTTCGACAGGTGAACACTGAAGCTTTCTTT. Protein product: CASSFRQVNTEAFF.

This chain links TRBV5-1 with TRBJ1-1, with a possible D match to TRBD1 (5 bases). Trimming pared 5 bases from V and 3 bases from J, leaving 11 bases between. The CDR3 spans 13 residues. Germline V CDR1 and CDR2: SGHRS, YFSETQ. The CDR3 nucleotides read TGCGCCAGCAGGGGGCCCAGGGACACTGAAGCTTTCTTT. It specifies CASRGPRDTEAFF.

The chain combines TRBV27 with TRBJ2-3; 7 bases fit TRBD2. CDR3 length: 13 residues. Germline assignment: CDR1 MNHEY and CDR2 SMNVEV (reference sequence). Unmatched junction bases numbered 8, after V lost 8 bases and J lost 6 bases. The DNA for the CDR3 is TGTGCCAGCCGATTTGGGGGGGTGGATACGCAGTATTTT. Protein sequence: CASRFGGVDTQYF.

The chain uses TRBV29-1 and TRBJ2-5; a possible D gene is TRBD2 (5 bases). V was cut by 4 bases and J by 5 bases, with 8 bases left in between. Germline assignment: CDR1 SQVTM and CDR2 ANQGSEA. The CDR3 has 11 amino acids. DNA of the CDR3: TGCAGCGTTGCAGGCGGGGAGACCCAGTACTTC. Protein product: CSVAGGETQYF.

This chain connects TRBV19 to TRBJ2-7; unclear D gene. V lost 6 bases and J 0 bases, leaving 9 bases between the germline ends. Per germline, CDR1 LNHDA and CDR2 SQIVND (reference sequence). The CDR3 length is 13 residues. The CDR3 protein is CASSVGNSYEQYF. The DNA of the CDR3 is TGTGCCAGTAGCGTCGGTAACTCCTACGAGCAGTACTTC. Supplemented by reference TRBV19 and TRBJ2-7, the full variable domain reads DGGITQSPKYLFRKEGQNVTLSCEQNLNHDAMYWYRQDPGQGLRLIYYSQIVNDFQKGDIAEGYSVSREKKESFPLTVTSAQKNPTAFYLCASSVGNSYEQYFGPGTRLTVT.

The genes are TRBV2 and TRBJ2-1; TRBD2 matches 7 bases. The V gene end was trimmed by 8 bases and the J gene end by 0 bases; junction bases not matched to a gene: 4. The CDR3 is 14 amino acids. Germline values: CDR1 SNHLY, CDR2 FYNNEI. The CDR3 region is CASSPGGSYNEQFF. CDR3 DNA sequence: TGTGCCAGCTCCCCGGGGGGCTCCTACAATGAGCAGTTCTTC.

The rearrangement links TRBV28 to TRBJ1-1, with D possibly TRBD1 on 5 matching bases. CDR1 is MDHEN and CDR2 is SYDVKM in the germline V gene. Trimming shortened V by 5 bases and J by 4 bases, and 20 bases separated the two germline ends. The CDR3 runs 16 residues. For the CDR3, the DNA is TGTGCCAGCAGTGGAGGGGTATCGGGGGACGGCACTGAAGCTTTCTTT. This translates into CASSGGVSGDGTEAFF.

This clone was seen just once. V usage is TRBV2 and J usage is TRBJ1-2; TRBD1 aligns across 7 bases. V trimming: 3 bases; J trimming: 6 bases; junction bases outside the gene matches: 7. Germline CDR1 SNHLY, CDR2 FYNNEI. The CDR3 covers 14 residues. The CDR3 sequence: CASSERGQGDGYTF. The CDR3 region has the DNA TGTGCCAGCAGTGAGAGGGGGCAGGGAGATGGCTACACCTTC.

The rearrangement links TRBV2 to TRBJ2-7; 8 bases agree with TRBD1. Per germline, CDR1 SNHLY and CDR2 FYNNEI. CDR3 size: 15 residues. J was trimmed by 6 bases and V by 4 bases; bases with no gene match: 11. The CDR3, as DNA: TGTGCCAGCAGTGGGCGCAGGGGGCGCCGCCCCGAGCAGTACTTC. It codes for CASSGRRGRRPEQYF.

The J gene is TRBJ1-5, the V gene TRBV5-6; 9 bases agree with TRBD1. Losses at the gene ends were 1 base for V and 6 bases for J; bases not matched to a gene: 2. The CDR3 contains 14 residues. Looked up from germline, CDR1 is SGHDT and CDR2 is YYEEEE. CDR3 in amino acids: CASSLRTGVQPQHF. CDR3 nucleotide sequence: TGTGCCAGCAGCTTGAGGACAGGGGTTCAGCCCCAGCATTTT.

The CDR3 nucleotides are TGTGCCAGTACCCCCGGGGCGCAGGGGGCACGAGGCTACACCTTC. This sequence encodes CASTPGAQGARGYTF. J is TRBJ1-2 and V is TRBV19; the match to TRBD1 covers 8 bases. V was clipped by 7 bases and J by 8 bases; unmatched bases: 15. Germline loops: CDR1 LNHDA, CDR2 SQIVND (reference sequence). The CDR3 consists of 15 residues. Full variable domain (missing parts from reference TRBV19 and TRBJ1-2): DGGITQSPKYLFRKEGQNVTLSCEQNLNHDAMYWYRQDPGQGLRLIYYSQIVNDFQKGDIAEGYSVSREKKESFPLTVTSAQKNPTAFYLCASTPGAQGARGYTFGSGTRLTVV.

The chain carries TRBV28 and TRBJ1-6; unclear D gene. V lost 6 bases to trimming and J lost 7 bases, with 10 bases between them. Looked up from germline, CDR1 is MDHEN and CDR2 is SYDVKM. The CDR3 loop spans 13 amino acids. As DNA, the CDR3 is TGTGCCAGCAGACCCCCGGGAAATTCACCCCTCCACTTT. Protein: CASRPPGNSPLHF.

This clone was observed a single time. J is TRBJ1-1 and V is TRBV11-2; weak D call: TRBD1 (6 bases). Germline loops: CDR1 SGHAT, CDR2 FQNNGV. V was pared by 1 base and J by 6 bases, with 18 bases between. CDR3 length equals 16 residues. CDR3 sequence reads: CASSLVGGAGRPEAFF. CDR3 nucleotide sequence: TGTGCCAGCAGCTTAGTGGGGGGGGCAGGTCGCCCTGAAGCTTTCTTT.

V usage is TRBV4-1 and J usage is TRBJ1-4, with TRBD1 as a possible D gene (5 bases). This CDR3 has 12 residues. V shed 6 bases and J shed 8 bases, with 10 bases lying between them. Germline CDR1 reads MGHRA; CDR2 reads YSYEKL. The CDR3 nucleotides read TGCGCCAGCAGTCCTAGGGGAGAAAAACTGTTTTTT. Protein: CASSPRGEKLFF.

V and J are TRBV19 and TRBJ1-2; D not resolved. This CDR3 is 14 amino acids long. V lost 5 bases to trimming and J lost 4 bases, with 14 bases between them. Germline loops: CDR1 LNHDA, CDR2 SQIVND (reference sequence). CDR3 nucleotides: TGTGCCAGTAGTTTATCGGACTTGCCCTATGGCTACACCTTC. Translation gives CASSLSDLPYGYTF.